Following are 5 T cell receptor beta chains from one sample sequenced in a study of T cells in Graves' hyperthyroidism and ophthalmopathy. TCR beta CDR3 regions were amplified from RNA. First-round RT-PCR with HTBI primers amplified the TCR CDR3 region. TCRdb independently ran MiXCR on the multiplex PCR reads; one entry per CDR3 protein. Of approximately 370,000 distinct CDR3 sequences detected, under 15% appear once; the ten largest clones hold 30% to 35%. The sequencing input was blood. The receptors stem from a young woman with Graves' hyperthyroidism.

This clonotype occurred many times. The chain carries TRBV2 and TRBJ2-3; 7 nucleotides match TRBD2. The J segment lost 2 bases and the V segment lost 6 bases, leaving 14 bases of the junction unmatched. Germline V gene lookup returns CDR1 SNHLY and CDR2 FYNNEI. The CDR3 is 17 amino acids. For the CDR3, the DNA is TGTGCCAGCAGGGAATACCTGACTAGCTACAACACAGATACGCAGTATTTT. Translation gives CASREYLTSYNTDTQYF.

This clonotype was picked up many times. CDR3 in amino acids: CASRFKLDSSHEQYF. CDR3 nucleotide sequence: TGCGCCAGCAGGTTTAAACTTGACAGTTCCCACGAGCAGTACTTC. V gene TRBV5-1 combines with J gene TRBJ2-7; the D gene is possibly TRBD1 (5 bases). From germline, CDR1 is SGHRS and CDR2 YFSETQ. The CDR3 spans 15 residues. Trimming cost V 5 bases and J 5 bases, with 20 bases left between them.

This clonotype was seen at least ten times. The chain couples TRBV7-8 to TRBJ2-7; TRBD2 matches at 10 bases. The CDR3 sequence is 15 residues long. Losses at the gene ends were 8 bases for V and 2 bases for J; bases not matched to a gene: 9. Germline V gene lookup returns CDR1 SGHVS and CDR2 FQNEAQ. The CDR3 sequence: CASSFQAGGTYEQYF. CDR3 in DNA: TGTGCCAGCTCCTTCCAAGCGGGAGGGACCTACGAGCAGTACTTC. The variable domain in full, with the rest retrieved from reference TRBV7-8 and TRBJ2-7, is GAGVSQSPRYKVAKRGQDVALRCDPISGHVSLFWYQQALGQGPEFLTYFQNEAQLDKSGLPSDRFFAERPEGSVSTLKIQRTQQEDSAVYLCASSFQAGGTYEQYFGPGTRLTVT.

This clonotype was counted at least ten times. The chain links TRBV7-2 to TRBJ2-7; D gene ambiguous. The CDR3 covers 14 residues. The germline V gene has CDR1 SGHTA and CDR2 FQGNSA. The V end lost 6 bases, the J end lost 0 bases, and 12 bases lay between the germline ends. CDR3 residues: CASRSSTNSYEQYF. The CDR3 DNA reads TGTGCCAGCAGGTCGTCCACTAACTCCTACGAGCAGTACTTC.

This clonotype was observed at least ten times. The V and J genes are TRBV3-1 and TRBJ2-1; no firm D call. The CDR3 runs to 14 residues. The germline V and J ends were trimmed by 4 bases and 5 bases, with 12 bases remaining between them. Germline CDR1 LGHDT, CDR2 YNNKEL (reference sequence). The CDR3 sequence is CASSPPGFNNEQFF. In DNA, the CDR3 is TGTGCCAGCAGCCCTCCGGGCTTTAACAATGAGCAGTTCTTC.